This T cell receptor (beta chain) was documented in a study of blood T cells in healthy people across ages. Next came a second PCR, run for roughly 7 to 12 cycles, which used a sample-barcoded 5' primer along with a J-beta primer mix. Unique molecular identifiers of 12 random nucleotides labeled each cDNA. Each CDR3 protein is one row after TCRdb ran MiXCR on the 5' RACE reads. The data contain about 1 million distinct CDR3 sequences, under 30% of them singletons. Unmatched junction bases numbered 22, after V lost 5 bases and J lost 4 bases. CDR3 size: 20 residues. These data were also reused for a study on T cells of mothers and their children. From that study: When the second PCR was run, its M1S primer added sample barcodes and 2-4 random nucleotides. Overlap in related mother-child pairs always slightly exceeded unrelated pairs, never significantly.

The chain couples TRBV12-3 or TRBV12-4 to TRBJ1-5, with 8 bases fitting TRBD1. The material sequenced was blood. This receptor was obtained from a girl aged 2-9 years in good health. CDR3 loop: CASSTPVPWDRMGANQPQHF. DNA of the CDR3: TGTGCCAGCAGTACCCCGGTACCCTGGGACAGGATGGGGGCGAATCAGCCCCAGCATTTT.